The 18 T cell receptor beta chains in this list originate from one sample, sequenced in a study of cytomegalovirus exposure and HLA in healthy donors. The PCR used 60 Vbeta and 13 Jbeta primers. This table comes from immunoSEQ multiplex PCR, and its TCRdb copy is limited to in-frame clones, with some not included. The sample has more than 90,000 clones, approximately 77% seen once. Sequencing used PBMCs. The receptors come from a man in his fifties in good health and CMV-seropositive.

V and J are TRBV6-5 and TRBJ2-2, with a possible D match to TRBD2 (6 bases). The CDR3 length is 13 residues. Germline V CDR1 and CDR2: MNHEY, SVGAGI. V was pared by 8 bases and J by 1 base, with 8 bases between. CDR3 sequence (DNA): TGTGCCAGCCAGGGAGGGAACACCGGGGAGCTGTTTTTT. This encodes CASQGGNTGELFF.

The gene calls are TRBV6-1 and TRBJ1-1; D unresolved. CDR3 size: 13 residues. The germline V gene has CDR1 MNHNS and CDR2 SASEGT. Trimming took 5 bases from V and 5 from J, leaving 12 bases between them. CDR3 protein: CASSLEPNTEAFF. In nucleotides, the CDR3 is TGTGCCAGCAGTCTGGAGCCAAATACTGAAGCTTTCTTT.

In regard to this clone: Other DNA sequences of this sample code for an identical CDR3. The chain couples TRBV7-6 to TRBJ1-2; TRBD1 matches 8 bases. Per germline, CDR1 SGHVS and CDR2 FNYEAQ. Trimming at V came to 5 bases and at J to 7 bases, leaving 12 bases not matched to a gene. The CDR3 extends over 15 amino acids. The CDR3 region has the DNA TGTGCCAGCAGCCTAGAGGAAACAGGGGGGGGTGGCTACACCTTC. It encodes CASSLEETGGGGYTF.

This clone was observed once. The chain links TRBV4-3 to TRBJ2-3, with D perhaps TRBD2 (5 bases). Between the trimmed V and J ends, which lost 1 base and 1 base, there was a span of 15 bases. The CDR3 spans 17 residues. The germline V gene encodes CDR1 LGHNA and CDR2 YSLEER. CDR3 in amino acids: CASSQGGVPVGTDTQYF. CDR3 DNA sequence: TGCGCCAGCAGCCAAGGGGGAGTTCCGGTTGGCACAGATACGCAGTATTTT.

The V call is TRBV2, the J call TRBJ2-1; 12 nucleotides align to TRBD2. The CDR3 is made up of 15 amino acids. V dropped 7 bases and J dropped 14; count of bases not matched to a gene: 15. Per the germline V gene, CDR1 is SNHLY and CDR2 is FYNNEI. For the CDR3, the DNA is TGTGCCAGCACCGGGACTAGCGGGCCAACCCGCTCGGAGTTCTTC. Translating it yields CASTGTSGPTRSEFF.

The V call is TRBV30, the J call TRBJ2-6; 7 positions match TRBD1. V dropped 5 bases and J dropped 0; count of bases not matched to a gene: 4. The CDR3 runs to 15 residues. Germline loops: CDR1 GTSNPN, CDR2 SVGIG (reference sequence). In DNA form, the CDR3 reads TGTGCCTGGGAGACAGGGAACTCTGGGGCCAACGTCCTGACTTTC. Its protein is CAWETGNSGANVLTF.

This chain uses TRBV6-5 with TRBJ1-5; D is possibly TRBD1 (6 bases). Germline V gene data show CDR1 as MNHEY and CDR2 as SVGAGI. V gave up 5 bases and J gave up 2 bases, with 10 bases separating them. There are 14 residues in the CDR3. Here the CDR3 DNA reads TGTGCCAGCAGTACAGGGTATGGCAATCAGCCCCAGCATTTT. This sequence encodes CASSTGYGNQPQHF.

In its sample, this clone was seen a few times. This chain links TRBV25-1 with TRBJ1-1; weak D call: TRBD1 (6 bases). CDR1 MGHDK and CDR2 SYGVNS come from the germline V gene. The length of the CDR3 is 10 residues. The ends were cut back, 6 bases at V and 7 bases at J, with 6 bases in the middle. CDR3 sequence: CASRDSEAFF. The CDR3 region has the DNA TGTGCCAGCAGGGACAGTGAAGCTTTCTTT.

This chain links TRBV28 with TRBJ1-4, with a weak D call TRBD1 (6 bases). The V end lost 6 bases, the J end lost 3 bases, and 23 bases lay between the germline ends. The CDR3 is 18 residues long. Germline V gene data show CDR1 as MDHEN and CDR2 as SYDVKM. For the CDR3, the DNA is TGTGCCAGCAGAGGGGCAGCAACAGGGATGGAAGCTAATGAAAAACTGTTTTTT. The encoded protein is CASRGAATGMEANEKLFF.

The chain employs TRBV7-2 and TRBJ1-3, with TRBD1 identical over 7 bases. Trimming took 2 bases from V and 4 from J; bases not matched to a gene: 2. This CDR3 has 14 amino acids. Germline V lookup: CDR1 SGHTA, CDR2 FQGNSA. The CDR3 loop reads CASSLTGVGNTIYF. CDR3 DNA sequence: TGTGCCAGCAGCTTAACAGGGGTCGGAAACACCATATATTTT.

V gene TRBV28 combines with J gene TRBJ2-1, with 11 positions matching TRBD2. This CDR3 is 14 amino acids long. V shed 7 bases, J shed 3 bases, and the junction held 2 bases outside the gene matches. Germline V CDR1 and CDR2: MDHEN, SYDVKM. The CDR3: CASKGTSGYNEQFF. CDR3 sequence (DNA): TGTGCCAGCAAAGGGACTAGCGGCTACAATGAGCAGTTCTTC.

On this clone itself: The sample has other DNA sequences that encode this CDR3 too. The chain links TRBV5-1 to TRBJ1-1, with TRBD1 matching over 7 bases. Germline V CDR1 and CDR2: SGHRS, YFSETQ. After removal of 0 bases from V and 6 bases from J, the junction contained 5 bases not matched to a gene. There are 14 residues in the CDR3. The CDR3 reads CASSLGGQGAEAFF. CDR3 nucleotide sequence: TGCGCCAGCAGCTTGGGGGGGCAGGGGGCTGAAGCTTTCTTT.

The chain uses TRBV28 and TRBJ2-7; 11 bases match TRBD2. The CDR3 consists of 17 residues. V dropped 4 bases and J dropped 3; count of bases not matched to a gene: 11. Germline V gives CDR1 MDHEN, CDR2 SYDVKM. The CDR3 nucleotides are TGTGCCAGCAGTTCCGAACAGGCTAGCGGGAGGAACTACGAGCAGTACTTC. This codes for CASSSEQASGRNYEQYF.

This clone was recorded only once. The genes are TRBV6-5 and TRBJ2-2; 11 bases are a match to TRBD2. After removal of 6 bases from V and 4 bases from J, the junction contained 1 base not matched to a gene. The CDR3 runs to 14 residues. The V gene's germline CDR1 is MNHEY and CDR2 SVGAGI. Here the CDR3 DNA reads TGTGCCAGCAGGACTAGCGGGACCACCGGGGAGCTGTTTTTT. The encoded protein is CASRTSGTTGELFF.

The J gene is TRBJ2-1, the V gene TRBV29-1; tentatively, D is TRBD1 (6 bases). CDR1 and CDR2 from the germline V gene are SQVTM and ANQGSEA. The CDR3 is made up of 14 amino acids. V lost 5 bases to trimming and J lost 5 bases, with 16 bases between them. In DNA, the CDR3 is TGCAGCGTTCTAATGCGGACAGCAAACAATGAGCAGTTCTTC. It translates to CSVLMRTANNEQFF.

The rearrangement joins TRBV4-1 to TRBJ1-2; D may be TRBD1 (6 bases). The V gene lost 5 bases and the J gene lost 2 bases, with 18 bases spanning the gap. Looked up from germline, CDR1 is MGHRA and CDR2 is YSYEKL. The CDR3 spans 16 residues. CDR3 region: CASSNERTEANYGYTF. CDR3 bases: TGCGCCAGCAGCAACGAACGGACAGAAGCCAACTATGGCTACACCTTC.

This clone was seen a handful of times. The CDR3 nucleotides read TGCGCCAGCAGCCCTCCTTATTCTGGGGCCAACGTCCTGACTTTC. It specifies CASSPPYSGANVLTF. This sequence joins TRBV10-2 and TRBJ2-6, with no clear D. The CDR3 contains 15 residues. Germline assignment: CDR1 WSHSY and CDR2 SAAADI. V was pared by 6 bases and J by 1 base, with 10 bases between.

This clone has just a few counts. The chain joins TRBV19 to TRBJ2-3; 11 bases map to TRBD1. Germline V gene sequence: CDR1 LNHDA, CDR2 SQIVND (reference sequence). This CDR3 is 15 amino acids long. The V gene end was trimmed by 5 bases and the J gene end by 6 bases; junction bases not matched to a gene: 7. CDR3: CASSFGTGGWDTQYF. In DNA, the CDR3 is TGTGCCAGTAGTTTCGGGACAGGGGGTTGGGATACGCAGTATTTT. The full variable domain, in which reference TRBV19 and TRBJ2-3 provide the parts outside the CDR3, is DGGITQSPKYLFRKEGQNVTLSCEQNLNHDAMYWYRQDPGQGLRLIYYSQIVNDFQKGDIAEGYSVSREKKESFPLTVTSAQKNPTAFYLCASSFGTGGWDTQYFGPGTRLTVL.